The text below deals with one TCR beta chain. MiXCR, applied by TCRdb to the RT-PCR reads, yields one record per CDR3 protein. The data hold hundreds of thousands of distinct CDR3 sequences, with around 14% observed a single time. Germline CDR1 and CDR2: SEHNR and FQNEAQ (reference sequence). This CDR3 has 12 amino acids. V shed 3 bases and J shed 9 bases, with 9 bases lying between them. Material: memory CD4+ T cells from blood. The origin of this receptor is a female donor in good health, serving as a healthy control. The J gene is TRBJ1-5, the V gene TRBV7-9, with a tentative D call TRBD1 (5 bases). The CDR3: CASSFGQGPQHF. The CDR3 DNA reads as TGTGCCAGCAGCTTCGGGCAGGGGCCCCAGCATTTT.